This T cell receptor (beta chain) derives from a study of blood T cell repertoires in COVID-19. Looking at the study overall: Samples of COVID-19 (acute and convalescent) were obtained from the United States, Italy and Spain. PBMCs, B-cell-depleted T cells, or T cells provided the cDNA or gDNA that made up the material.

The authors' processing: Quantification of nucleated cells was approximated via reference gene primer amplification. Method: immunoSEQ multiplex PCR; TCRdb's copy keeps in-frame clones and lacks some. The V and J calls and the clone size are those of that table, but D and trimming were determined from the DNA. The data hold roughly 100,000 clones, with about 87% observed a single time. Germline V gene sequence: CDR1 SGDLS, CDR2 YYNGEE. V lost 0 bases and J 6 bases, leaving 10 bases between the germline ends. This CDR3 contains 14 residues. The chain links TRBV9 to TRBJ2-4; TRBD1 is a possible D gene (5 bases). Material: peripheral blood. The sequence was collected from a human donor in a cohort sampled during active or convalescent COVID-19. The CDR3 region has the DNA TGTGCCAGCAGCGTAGAAGGGGTAGGAAACATTCAGTACTTC. It is translated as CASSVEGVGNIQYF.